These 6 T cell receptor beta chains came from one sample sequenced in a study of CD8 T cells in ankylosing spondylitis. Using its own MiXCR run on the 5' RACE reads, TCRdb lists one record per CDR3 protein. Among hundreds of thousands of distinct CDR3 sequences listed, approximately 20% were seen once. The sample comprised blood, either unsorted or a sorted T cell fraction (not recorded which). The source is a male donor with ankylosing spondylitis or in good health (not recorded which).

This clonotype has just a few counts. The chain joins TRBV5-6 to TRBJ2-5; the D is unclear. The CDR3 totals 13 residues. Germline CDR1 is SGHDT and CDR2 is YYEEEE. V lost 3 bases and J 2 bases, leaving 8 bases between the germline ends. For the CDR3, the DNA is TGTGCCAGCAGCTCCTCCTTACAAGAGACCCAGTACTTC. Its protein is CASSSSLQETQYF.

The chain combines TRBV5-1 with TRBJ1-4, with D tentatively TRBD1 (5 bases). Between the trimmed V and J ends, which lost 4 bases and 0 bases, there was a span of 10 bases. This CDR3 contains 15 residues. The V gene's germline CDR1 is SGHRS and CDR2 YFSETQ. The CDR3 region is CASSRSGSTNEKLFF. The CDR3 nucleotides are TGCGCCAGCAGCCGATCAGGGTCAACTAATGAAAAACTGTTTTTT.

This clonotype was counted many times. This sequence joins TRBV29-1 and TRBJ1-1; D is unresolved. Trimming pared 6 bases from V and 4 bases from J, leaving 15 bases between. This CDR3 region has 13 residues. From germline, CDR1 is SQVTM and CDR2 ANQGSEA. Here the CDR3 reads CSVPRFWGTEAFF. The CDR3 DNA is TGCAGCGTCCCCAGGTTTTGGGGCACTGAAGCTTTCTTT.

This chain uses TRBV5-1 with TRBJ2-5, with D possibly being TRBD1 or TRBD2 (7 bases each). The CDR3 loop spans 15 amino acids. The germline V gene has CDR1 SGHRS and CDR2 YFSETQ. Trimming left V 0 bases short and J 4 bases short, with 13 bases between. The CDR3 coding sequence is TGCGCCAGCAGCTTGGATGGCAGGGGGGGAGAGACCCAGTACTTC. Its translation is CASSLDGRGGETQYF.

The sample holds a few counts of this clonotype. The rearrangement links TRBV11-2 to TRBJ1-1; 9 positions match TRBD1. This CDR3 is 16 amino acids long. Per germline, CDR1 SGHAT and CDR2 FQNNGV. V lost 5 bases, J lost 1 base, and 8 bases stayed unmatched. CDR3 sequence reads: CASSLRGQGRNTEAFF. As DNA, the CDR3 is TGTGCCAGCAGCCTTCGGGGACAGGGCAGGAACACTGAAGCTTTCTTT.

This clonotype was counted between two and nine times. The chain uses TRBV6-1 and TRBJ2-1; D ambiguous. Per germline, CDR1 MNHNS and CDR2 SASEGT. V was shortened by 6 bases and J by 1 base, with 13 bases between the two germline ends. The CDR3 totals 15 residues. The CDR3 nucleotides read TGTGCCAGCAGAGCCGGGTTCGGGTCCTACAATGAGCAGTTCTTC. Encoded protein: CASRAGFGSYNEQFF.